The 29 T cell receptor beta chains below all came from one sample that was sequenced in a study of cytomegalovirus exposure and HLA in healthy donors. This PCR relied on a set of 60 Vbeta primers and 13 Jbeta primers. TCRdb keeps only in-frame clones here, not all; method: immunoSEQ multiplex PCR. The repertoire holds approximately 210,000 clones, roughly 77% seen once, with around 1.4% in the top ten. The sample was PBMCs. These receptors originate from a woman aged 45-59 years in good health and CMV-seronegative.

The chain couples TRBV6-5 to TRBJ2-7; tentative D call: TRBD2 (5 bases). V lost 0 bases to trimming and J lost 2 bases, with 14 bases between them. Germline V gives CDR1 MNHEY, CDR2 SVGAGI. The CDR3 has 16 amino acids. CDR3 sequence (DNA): TGTGCCAGCAGTTACTCGACGCTAGCACCAACCTACGAGCAGTACTTC. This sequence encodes CASSYSTLAPTYEQYF.

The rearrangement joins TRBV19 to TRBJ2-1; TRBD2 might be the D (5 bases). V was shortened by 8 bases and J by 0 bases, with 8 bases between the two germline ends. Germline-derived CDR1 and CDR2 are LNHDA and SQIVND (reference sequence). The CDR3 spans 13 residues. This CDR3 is CASGRGSYNEQFF. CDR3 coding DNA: TGTGCCAGTGGGAGAGGCTCCTACAATGAGCAGTTCTTC. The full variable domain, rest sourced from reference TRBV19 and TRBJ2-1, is DGGITQSPKYLFRKEGQNVTLSCEQNLNHDAMYWYRQDPGQGLRLIYYSQIVNDFQKGDIAEGYSVSREKKESFPLTVTSAQKNPTAFYLCASGRGSYNEQFFGPGTRLTVL.

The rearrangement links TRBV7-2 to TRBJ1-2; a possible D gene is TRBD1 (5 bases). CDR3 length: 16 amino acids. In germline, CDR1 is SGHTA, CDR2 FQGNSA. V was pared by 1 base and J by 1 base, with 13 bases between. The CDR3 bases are TGTGCCAGCAGCTTAGGGGGGGTGGGAAATAACTATGGCTACACCTTC. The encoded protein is CASSLGGVGNNYGYTF.

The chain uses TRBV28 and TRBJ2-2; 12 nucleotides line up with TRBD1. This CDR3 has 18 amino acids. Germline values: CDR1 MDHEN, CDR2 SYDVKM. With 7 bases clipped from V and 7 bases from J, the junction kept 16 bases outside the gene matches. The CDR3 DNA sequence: TGTGCCAGCACTACCTCTCTTGGGGGACAGGGGGCGGTCGGGGAGCTGTTTTTT. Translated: CASTTSLGGQGAVGELFF. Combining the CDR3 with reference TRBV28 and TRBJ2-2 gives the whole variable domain DVKVTQSSRYLVKRTGEKVFLECVQDMDHENMFWYRQDPGLGLRLIYFSYDVKMKEKGDIPEGYSVSREKKERFSLILESASTNQTSMYLCASTTSLGGQGAVGELFFGEGSRLTVL.

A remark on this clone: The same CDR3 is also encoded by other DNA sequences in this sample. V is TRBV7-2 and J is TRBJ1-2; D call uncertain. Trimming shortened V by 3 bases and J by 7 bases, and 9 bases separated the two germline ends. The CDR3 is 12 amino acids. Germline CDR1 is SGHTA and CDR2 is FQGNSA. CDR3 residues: CASSFPGIGYTF. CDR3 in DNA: TGTGCCAGCAGCTTTCCGGGGATTGGCTACACCTTC.

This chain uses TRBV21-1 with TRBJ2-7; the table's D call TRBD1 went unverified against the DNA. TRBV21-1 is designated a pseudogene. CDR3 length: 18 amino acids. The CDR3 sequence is CAAPTGTGVSPGFYEQYF. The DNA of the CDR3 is TGTGCCGCGCCAACCGGGACAGGGGTATCGCCGGGTTTCTACGAGCAGTACTTC.

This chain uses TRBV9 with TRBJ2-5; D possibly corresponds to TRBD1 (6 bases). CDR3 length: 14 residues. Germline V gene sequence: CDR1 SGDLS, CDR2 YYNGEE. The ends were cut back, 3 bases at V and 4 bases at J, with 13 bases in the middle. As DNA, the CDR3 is TGTGCCAGCAGCGCGGGGACGGACAGAGAGACCCAGTACTTC. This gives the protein CASSAGTDRETQYF.

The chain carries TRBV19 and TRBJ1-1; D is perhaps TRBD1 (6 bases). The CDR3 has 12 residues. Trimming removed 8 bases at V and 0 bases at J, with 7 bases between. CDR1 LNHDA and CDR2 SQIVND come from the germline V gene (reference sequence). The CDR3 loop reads CASGGMNTEAFF. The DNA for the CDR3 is TGTGCCAGTGGGGGCATGAACACTGAAGCTTTCTTT.

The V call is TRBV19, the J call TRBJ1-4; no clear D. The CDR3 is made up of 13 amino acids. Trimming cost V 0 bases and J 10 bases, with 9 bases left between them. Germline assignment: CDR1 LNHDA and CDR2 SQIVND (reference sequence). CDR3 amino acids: CASSIDSSGKLFF. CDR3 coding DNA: TGTGCCAGTAGTATAGATTCATCAGGAAAACTGTTTTTT.

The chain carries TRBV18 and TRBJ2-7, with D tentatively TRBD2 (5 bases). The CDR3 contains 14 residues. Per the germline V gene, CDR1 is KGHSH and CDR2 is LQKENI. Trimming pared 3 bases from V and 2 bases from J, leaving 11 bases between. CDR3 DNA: TGTGCCAGCTCACCGGCGGACGGGACCTACGAGCAGTACTTC. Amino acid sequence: CASSPADGTYEQYF.

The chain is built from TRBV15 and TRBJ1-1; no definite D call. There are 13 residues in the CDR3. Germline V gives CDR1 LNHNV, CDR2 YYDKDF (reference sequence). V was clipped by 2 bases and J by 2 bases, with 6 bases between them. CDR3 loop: CATSRLVNTEAFF. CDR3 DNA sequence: TGTGCCACCAGCAGACTCGTTAACACTGAAGCTTTCTTT. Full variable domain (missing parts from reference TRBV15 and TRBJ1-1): DAMVIQNPRYQVTQFGKPVTLSCSQTLNHNVMYWYQQKSSQAPKLLFHYYDKDFNNEADTPDNFQSRRPNTSFCFLDIRSPGLGDTAMYLCATSRLVNTEAFFGQGTRLTVV.

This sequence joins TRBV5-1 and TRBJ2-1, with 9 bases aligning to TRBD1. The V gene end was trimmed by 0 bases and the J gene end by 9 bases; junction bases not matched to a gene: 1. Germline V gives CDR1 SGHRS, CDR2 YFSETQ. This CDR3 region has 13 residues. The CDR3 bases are TGCGCCAGCAGCTTGGGGGACAGGGTTGAGCAGTTCTTC. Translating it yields CASSLGDRVEQFF.

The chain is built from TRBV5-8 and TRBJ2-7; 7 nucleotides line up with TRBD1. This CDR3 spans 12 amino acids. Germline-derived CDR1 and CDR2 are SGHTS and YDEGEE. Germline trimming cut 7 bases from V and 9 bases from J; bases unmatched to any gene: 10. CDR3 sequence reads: CASPSTGLGQYF. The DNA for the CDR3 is TGTGCCAGCCCCTCGACAGGGTTGGGGCAGTACTTC.

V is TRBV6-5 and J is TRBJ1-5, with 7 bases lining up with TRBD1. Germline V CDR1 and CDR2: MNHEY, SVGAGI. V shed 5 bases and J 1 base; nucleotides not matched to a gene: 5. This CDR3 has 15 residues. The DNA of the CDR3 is TGTGCCAGCAGTCCCGACAGGGAAAGCAATCAGCCCCAGCATTTT. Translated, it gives CASSPDRESNQPQHF.

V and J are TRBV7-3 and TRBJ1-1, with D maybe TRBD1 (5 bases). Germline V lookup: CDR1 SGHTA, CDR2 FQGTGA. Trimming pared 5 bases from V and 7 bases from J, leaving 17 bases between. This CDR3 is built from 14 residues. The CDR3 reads CASSPRGWQGEAFF. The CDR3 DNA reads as TGTGCCAGCAGCCCCAGAGGATGGCAGGGTGAAGCTTTCTTT.

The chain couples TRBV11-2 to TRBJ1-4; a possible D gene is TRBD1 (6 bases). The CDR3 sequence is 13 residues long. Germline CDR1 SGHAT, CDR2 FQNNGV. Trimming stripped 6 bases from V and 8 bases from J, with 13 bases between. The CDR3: CASRTTGSEKLFF. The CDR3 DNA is TGTGCCAGCAGGACTACAGGGTCCGAAAAACTGTTTTTT.

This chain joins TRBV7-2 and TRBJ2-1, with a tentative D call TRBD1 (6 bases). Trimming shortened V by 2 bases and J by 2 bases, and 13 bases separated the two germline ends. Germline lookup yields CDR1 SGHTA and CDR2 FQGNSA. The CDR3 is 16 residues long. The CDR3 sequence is CASSLFLDSAYNEQFF. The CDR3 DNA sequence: TGTGCCAGCAGCTTATTTTTGGACAGTGCCTACAATGAGCAGTTCTTC.

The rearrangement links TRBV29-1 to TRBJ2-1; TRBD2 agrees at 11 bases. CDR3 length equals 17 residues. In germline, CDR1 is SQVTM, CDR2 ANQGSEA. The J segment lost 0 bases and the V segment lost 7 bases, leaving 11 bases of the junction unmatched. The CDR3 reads CSALTGLAVFSYNEQFF. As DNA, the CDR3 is TGCAGCGCCCTGACGGGACTAGCGGTTTTCTCCTACAATGAGCAGTTCTTC.

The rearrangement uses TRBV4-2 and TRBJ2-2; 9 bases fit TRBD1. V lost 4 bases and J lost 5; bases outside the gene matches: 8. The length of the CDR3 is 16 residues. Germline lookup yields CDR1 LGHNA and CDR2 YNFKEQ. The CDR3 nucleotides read TGTGCCAGCAGCCTCCGGGGACAGGGAGTAACCGGGGAGCTGTTTTTT. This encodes CASSLRGQGVTGELFF.

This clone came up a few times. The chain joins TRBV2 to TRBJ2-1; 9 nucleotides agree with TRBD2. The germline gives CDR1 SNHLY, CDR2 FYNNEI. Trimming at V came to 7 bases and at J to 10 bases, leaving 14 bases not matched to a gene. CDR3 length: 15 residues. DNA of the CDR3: TGTGCCAGCATTACGGGACTAGCAAACAGAGGGGAGCAGTTCTTC. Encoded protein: CASITGLANRGEQFF. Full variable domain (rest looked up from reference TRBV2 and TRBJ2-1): EPEVTQTPSHQVTQMGQEVILRCVPISNHLYFYWYRQILGQKVEFLVSFYNNEISEKSEIFDDQFSVERPDGSNFTLKIRSTKLEDSAMYFCASITGLANRGEQFFGPGTRLTVL.

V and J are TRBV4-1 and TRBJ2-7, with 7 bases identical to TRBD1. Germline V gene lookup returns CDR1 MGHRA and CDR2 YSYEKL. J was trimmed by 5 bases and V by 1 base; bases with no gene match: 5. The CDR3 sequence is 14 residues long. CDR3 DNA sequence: TGCGCCAGCAGCCAAGGGGACAGTACCGACGAGCAGTACTTC. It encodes CASSQGDSTDEQYF.

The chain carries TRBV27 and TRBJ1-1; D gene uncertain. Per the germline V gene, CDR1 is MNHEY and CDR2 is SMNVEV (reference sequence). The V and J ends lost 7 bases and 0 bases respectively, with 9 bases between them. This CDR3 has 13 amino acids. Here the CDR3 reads CASMTGLNTEAFF. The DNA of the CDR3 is TGTGCCAGCATGACGGGGTTGAACACTGAAGCTTTCTTT.

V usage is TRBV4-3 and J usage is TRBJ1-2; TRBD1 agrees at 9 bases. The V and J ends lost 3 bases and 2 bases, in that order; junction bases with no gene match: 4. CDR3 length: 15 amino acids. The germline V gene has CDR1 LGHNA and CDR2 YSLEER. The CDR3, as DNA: TGCGCCAGCAGCCAGGGACAGGGTGGGAACTATGGCTACACCTTC. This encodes CASSQGQGGNYGYTF.

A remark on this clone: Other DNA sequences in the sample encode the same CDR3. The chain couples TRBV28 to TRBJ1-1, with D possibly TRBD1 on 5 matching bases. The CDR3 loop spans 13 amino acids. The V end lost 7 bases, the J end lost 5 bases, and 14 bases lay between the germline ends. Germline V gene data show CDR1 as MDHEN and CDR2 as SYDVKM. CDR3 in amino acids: CASTPGGRTEAFF. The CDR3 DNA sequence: TGTGCCAGCACCCCGGGGGGAAGAACTGAAGCTTTCTTT. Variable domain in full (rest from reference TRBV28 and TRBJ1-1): DVKVTQSSRYLVKRTGEKVFLECVQDMDHENMFWYRQDPGLGLRLIYFSYDVKMKEKGDIPEGYSVSREKKERFSLILESASTNQTSMYLCASTPGGRTEAFFGQGTRLTVV.

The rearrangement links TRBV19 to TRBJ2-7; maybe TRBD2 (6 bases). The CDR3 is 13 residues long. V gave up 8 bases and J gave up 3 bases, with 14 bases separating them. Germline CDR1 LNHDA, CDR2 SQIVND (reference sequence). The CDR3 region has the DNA TGTGCCAGTCGAAGGGGAGGCAGCTACGAGCAGTACTTC. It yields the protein CASRRGGSYEQYF.

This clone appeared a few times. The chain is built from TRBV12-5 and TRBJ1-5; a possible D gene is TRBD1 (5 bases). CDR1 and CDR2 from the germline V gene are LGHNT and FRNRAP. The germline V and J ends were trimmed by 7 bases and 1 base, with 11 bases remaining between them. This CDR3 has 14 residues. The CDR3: CASAGGPSNQPQHF. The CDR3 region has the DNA TGTGCTAGTGCGGGGGGTCCGAGCAATCAGCCCCAGCATTTT.

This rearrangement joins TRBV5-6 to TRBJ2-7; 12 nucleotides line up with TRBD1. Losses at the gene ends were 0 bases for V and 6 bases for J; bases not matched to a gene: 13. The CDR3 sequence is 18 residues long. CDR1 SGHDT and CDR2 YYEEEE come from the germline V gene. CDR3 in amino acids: CASSLDLGAGQGAGEQYF. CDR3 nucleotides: TGTGCCAGCAGCTTGGACCTCGGAGCGGGACAGGGGGCGGGCGAGCAGTACTTC.

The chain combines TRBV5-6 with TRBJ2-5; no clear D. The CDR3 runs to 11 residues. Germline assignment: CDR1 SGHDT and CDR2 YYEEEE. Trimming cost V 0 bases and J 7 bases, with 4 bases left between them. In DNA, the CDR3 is TGTGCCAGCAGCTTGGACGGGACCCAGTACTTC. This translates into CASSLDGTQYF.

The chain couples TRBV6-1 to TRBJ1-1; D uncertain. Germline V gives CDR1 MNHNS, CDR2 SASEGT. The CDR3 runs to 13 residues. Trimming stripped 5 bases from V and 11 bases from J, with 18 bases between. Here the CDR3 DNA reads TGTGCCAGCAGTCCCGGCCCCCCTAGGAATGCTTTCTTT. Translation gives CASSPGPPRNAFF.